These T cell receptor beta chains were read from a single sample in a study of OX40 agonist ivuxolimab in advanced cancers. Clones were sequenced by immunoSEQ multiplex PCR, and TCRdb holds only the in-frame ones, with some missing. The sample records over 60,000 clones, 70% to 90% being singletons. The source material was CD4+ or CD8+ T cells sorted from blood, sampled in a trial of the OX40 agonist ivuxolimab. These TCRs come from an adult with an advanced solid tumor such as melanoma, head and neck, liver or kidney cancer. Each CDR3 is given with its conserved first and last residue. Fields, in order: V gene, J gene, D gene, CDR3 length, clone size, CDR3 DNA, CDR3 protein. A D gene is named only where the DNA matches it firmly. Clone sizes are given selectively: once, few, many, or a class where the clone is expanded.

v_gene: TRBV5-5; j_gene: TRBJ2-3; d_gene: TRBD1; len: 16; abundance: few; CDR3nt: TGTGCCAGCAGATTACGAACAGGGGCCAGTCCAGATACGCAGTATTTT; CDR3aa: CASRLRTGASPDTQYF
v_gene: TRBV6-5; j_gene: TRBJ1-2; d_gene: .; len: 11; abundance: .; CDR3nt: TGTGCCAGCAGAACATTAATGGGCTACACCTTC; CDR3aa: CASRTLMGYTF
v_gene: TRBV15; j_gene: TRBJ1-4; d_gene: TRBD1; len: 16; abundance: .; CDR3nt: TGTGCCACCAGCTCCCGGGGACAGGGAGGACATGAAAAACTGTTTTTT; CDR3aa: CATSSRGQGGHEKLFF
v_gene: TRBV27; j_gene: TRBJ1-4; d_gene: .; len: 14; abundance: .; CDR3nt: TGTGCCAGCAGTTCGAGGCAGGGACTCGAAAAACTGTTTTTT; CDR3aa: CASSSRQGLEKLFF
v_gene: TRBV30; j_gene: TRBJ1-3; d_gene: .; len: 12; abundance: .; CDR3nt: TGTGCCTGCCAGGACTCTGGAAACACCATATATTTT; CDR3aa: CACQDSGNTIYF
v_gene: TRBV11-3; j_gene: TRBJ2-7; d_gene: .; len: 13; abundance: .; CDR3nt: TGTGCCAGCAGCTTGGATCCAAACTACGAGCAGTACTTC; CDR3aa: CASSLDPNYEQYF
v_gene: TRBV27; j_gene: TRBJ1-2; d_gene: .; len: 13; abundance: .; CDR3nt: TGTGCCAGCAGGACGACAGGAGCAGGTGGCTACACCTTC; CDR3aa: CASRTTGAGGYTF
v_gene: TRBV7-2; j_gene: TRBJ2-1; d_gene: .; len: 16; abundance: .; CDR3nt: TGTGCCAGCAGCCCGGGAGGCCAGGGGGCGGACAATGAGCAGTTCTTC; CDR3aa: CASSPGGQGADNEQFF
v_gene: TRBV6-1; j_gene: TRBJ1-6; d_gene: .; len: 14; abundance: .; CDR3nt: TGTGCCAGCAGTGAGACAGTCTATAATTCACCCCTCCACTTT; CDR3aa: CASSETVYNSPLHF
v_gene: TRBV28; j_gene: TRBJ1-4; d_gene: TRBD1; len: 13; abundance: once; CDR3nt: TGTGCCAGCATGGGACAGGGAAATGAAAAACTGTTTTTT; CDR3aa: CASMGQGNEKLFF
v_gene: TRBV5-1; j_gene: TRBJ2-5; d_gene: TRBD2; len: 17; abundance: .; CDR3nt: TGCGCCAGCAGCTCCGATAGCGGGGGGCGCTCCGGAGGGACCCAGTACTTC; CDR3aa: CASSSDSGGRSGGTQYF
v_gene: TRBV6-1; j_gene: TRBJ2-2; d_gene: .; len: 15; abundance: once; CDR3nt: TGTGCCAGCAGTCTCCTCAGGGTTAACACCGGGGAGCTGTTTTTT; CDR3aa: CASSLLRVNTGELFF